These T cell receptor beta chains were read from a single sample in a study of CD4 T cells in relation to SARS-CoV-2 and coronaviruses. These receptors' targets are unknown. Clones were read by immunoSEQ multiplex PCR, and TCRdb kept only the in-frame ones, dropping some. The table records approximately 36,000 clones, roughly 80% of them present only once. Sequencing was done on a sample of naive CD4+ T cells from PBMCs, cultured in vitro. The receptors were sampled from an adult with COVID-19. The CDR3 runs from the conserved cysteine through the conserved F or W. D genes are given only for firm matches. The size of a clone is reported for some rows only, either as once, few or many, or as a class for expanded clones.

v_gene	abundance	d_gene	j_gene	CDR3aa	CDR3nt
TRBV7-9	NA	TRBD2	TRBJ2-1	CASRLGLAGVYEQFF	TGTGCCAGCAGGTTGGGACTAGCGGGAGTTTATGAGCAGTTCTTC
TRBV4-2	NA	NA	TRBJ2-1	CASSQGHRSYNEQFF	TGTGCCAGCAGCCAGGGGCACAGGTCCTACAATGAGCAGTTCTTC
TRBV27	few	NA	TRBJ2-7	CASSFTLGSYEQYF	TGTGCCAGCAGTTTCACCCTTGGCTCCTACGAGCAGTACTTC
TRBV29-1	NA	NA	TRBJ2-7	CSVEVPTEYEQYF	TGCAGCGTTGAAGTACCTACCGAGTACGAGCAGTACTTC
TRBV7-9	NA	NA	TRBJ2-1	CASSSGSKNYNEQFF	TGTGCCAGCAGCTCAGGGTCCAAAAACTACAATGAGCAGTTCTTC
TRBV7-9	NA	TRBD1	TRBJ1-5	CASSFGTALRPQHF	TGTGCCAGCAGCTTCGGGACAGCCCTCAGGCCCCAGCATTTT
TRBV24-1	NA	TRBD1	TRBJ1-1	CATSEGQGMNTEAFF	TGTGCCACCAGTGAGGGACAGGGTATGAACACTGAAGCTTTCTTT
TRBV4-1	NA	TRBD2	TRBJ2-5	CASSQDAPGGRYQETQYF	TGCGCCAGCAGCCAAGATGCCCCTGGCGGGAGATACCAAGAGACCCAGTACTTC
TRBV6-6	once	TRBD2	TRBJ2-7	CASSLVAGTYEQYF	TGTGCCAGCAGTTTAGTAGCGGGGACCTACGAGCAGTACTTC
TRBV5-1	few	NA	TRBJ2-2	CASTQDYTGELFF	TGCGCCAGTACACAGGATTACACCGGGGAGCTGTTTTTT
TRBV27	NA	TRBD1	TRBJ1-2	CASSPTGGAKGYTF	TGTGCCAGCAGCCCCACAGGGGGCGCGAAAGGCTACACCTTC
TRBV29-1	NA	NA	TRBJ2-5	CSVGGEAEETQYF	TGCAGCGTTGGGGGGGAGGCGGAAGAGACCCAGTACTTC
TRBV5-4	once	TRBD1	TRBJ2-3	CASSLGDRGFITDTQYF	TGTGCCAGCAGCTTAGGGGACAGGGGATTTATCACAGATACGCAGTATTTT
TRBV12-3/TRBV12-4	NA	NA	TRBJ2-7	CASNSDSSYEQYF	TGTGCCAGCAACTCAGACAGCTCCTACGAGCAGTACTTC
TRBV5-1	NA	TRBD1	TRBJ2-5	CASKMGTEAIQETQYF	TGCGCCAGCAAAATGGGGACAGAGGCGATTCAAGAGACCCAGTACTTC
TRBV11-3	NA	TRBD1	TRBJ2-5	CASSLEQGETQYF	TGTGCCAGCAGCTTAGAACAGGGGGAGACCCAGTACTTC
TRBV18	NA	TRBD1	TRBJ2-1	CASSPGTGSNEQFF	TGTGCCAGCTCACCCGGGACAGGGAGCAATGAGCAGTTCTTC
TRBV3-1/TRBV3-2	NA	NA	TRBJ1-6	CASSQRQNSPLHF	TGTGCCAGCAGCCAACGACAGAATTCACCCCTCCACTTT
TRBV12-3/TRBV12-4	NA	NA	TRBJ2-5	CASRSRGETQYF	TGTGCCAGCAGGAGCAGGGGTGAGACCCAGTACTTC
TRBV10-3	once	NA	TRBJ2-7	CAISATGYEQYF	TGTGCCATCAGTGCGACTGGATACGAGCAGTACTTC